This T cell receptor (beta chain) was sequenced for a study of early T cells in non-severe SARS-CoV-2 infection (dated by TCRdb to about 2021). For context, the study as a whole: Because TCR sequencing was done on bulk RNA from unsorted whole blood, the alpha and beta chains could not be paired. Broad study findings and their caveats: VDJdb matching was skewed toward anti-spike CD8 responses and likely underestimated virus-specific expansions, missing private and CD4 specificities.

As to this clonotype: Its antigen remains undetermined. This may be a read error: a much more frequent sequence differs by one nucleotide.

The germline V gene supplies CDR1 MNHEY and CDR2 SVGEGT. From its cysteine to its phenylalanine, the CDR3 spans 12 amino acids. Here the CDR3 DNA is all that survives: 36 bases in frame from base 1. V loses 0 bases, J loses 9 bases, and the germline ends lie 8 bases apart. Libraries were built with 5' RACE. TCRdb lists the instrument as NextSeq 500. The TCR library protocol attached unique molecular identifiers to individual cDNA molecules to correct for sequencing error and PCR bias. Both TCR alpha and beta chains were sequenced, and tight co-correlation was observed between alpha and beta sequence abundances in each sample. Per the original workflow: Decombinator V4 was used to annotate TCR sequences for V gene, J gene and CDR3. Expanded TCRs were defined as changing significantly between any two time points under a Poisson model with p below 0.0001. Abundances of TCRs were expressed as counts per million after normalisation to the total number of TCRs sequenced in each sample. TRAV1-2 paired with TRAJ12, TRAJ20 or TRAJ33 defined MAIT TCRs, while TRAV10 paired with TRAJ18 defined iNKT TCRs. VDJdb, accessed on 1 November 2021, was searched for TCRs annotated for CMV, EBV and SARS-CoV-2, and TCRs annotated for more than one antigen were excluded. TCRdb applied fastp at Q25 and MiXCR to the public reads, then kept only in-frame beta chains. When rows share a CDR3 protein, they turn into one entry using the most common DNA and genes. The V and J calls and clone size are TCRdb's, not the authors'. Recorded for this sample are more than 25,000 distinct CDR3 sequences; less than 6% of them occurred a single time. The ten largest clones represent 10% to 15% of the sample.

This was a case-control study nested in a cohort of healthcare workers in London, UK, who had nasopharyngeal swab PCR tests and blood samples taken every week. Healthcare workers were recruited between 23 and 31 March 2020, during the week of the UK lockdown, and were followed weekly for up to roughly 15 weeks. The receptor was derived from an adult who was a healthcare worker with PCR-confirmed SARS-CoV-2 infection or an uninfected control (not recorded which). The source material was whole blood. The sequence links TRBV6-2 or TRBV6-3 to TRBJ1-1; tentative D gene TRBD1, with 6 bases matching. Read as DNA, the sequence is TGTGCCAGCAGTTACTCGGGGGCTAAAGCTTTCTTT. It encodes CASSYSGAKAFF.